The sequence of this T cell receptor (beta chain) was determined in a study of T cell changes during pregnancy in multiple sclerosis. Germline V gene sequence: CDR1 SGHRS, CDR2 YFSETQ. The trim removed 3 bases at V and 0 bases at J, leaving 7 bases unmatched. The CDR3 runs to 17 residues. Measured with immunoSEQ multiplex PCR; TCRdb has only the in-frame clones, and not every one. Of tens of thousands of clones listed, around nine tenths were seen once; the top ten hold 0.56%. The TCR sequence derives from a female donor with multiple sclerosis, enrolled in a pregnancy study. The specimen comprised CD4+ T cells from peripheral blood mononuclear cells, sampled before pregnancy. This chain connects TRBV5-1 to TRBJ1-3; TRBD1 agrees at 9 bases. The CDR3 loop reads CASSSQLQGASGNTIYF. The CDR3 nucleotides read TGCGCCAGCAGCTCGCAATTACAGGGGGCCTCTGGAAACACCATATATTTT. The full variable domain, completed using reference TRBV5-1 and TRBJ1-3, is KAGVTQTPRYLIKTRGQQVTLSCSPISGHRSVSWYQQTPGQGLQFLFEYFSETQRNKGNFPGRFSGRQFSNSRSEMNVSTLELGDSALYLCASSSQLQGASGNTIYFGEGSWLTVV.